This TCR beta chain was retrieved from a study of blood T cells in healthy people across ages. Study results and caveats: More naive CD4+ cells and higher diversity marked long-lived donors relative to aged donors.

For this clonotype: Its matching antigen is unknown.

Germline CDR1 DFQATT, CDR2 SNEGSKA (reference sequence). CDR3 length: 14 amino acids. Losses at the gene ends were 6 bases for V and 2 bases for J; bases not matched to a gene: 6. A sample-barcoded 5' primer and a J-beta primer mix were used in a second PCR of roughly 7 to 12 cycles. TCRdb analysed the 5' RACE reads with MiXCR anew, one entry per CDR3 protein. The data contain around 1,500,000 distinct CDR3 sequences, 42% of them singletons. The sequence came from a woman in her late teens or twenties in good health. The chain is built from TRBV20-1 and TRBJ1-2; 10 bases map to TRBD1. Source material: blood. The CDR3, as DNA: TGCAGTGCGCGGAGGGACAGGGGAAACTATGGCTACACCTTC. Amino acid sequence: CSARRDRGNYGYTF.